The next 32 T cell receptor beta chains were all read from a single sample in a study of early T cells in non-severe SARS-CoV-2 infection. From the 5' RACE reads, TCRdb called clonotypes with MiXCR, one entry per CDR3 protein. The sample has about 39,000 distinct CDR3 sequences; 4.5% to 7% are singletons. The sequenced sample was whole blood, obtained at baseline. These receptors were taken from an adult who was a healthcare worker with PCR-confirmed SARS-CoV-2 infection or an uninfected control (not recorded which).

This clonotype showed up many times. The V call is TRBV20-1, the J call TRBJ2-7; no clear D. CDR1 is DFQATT, CDR2 SNEGSKA, per germline (reference sequence). The CDR3 loop spans 16 amino acids. V lost 0 bases, J lost 0 bases, and 15 bases lay in between. The CDR3 loop reads CSARDHRAPNSYEQYF. CDR3 nucleotide sequence: TGCAGTGCTAGAGATCATCGGGCGCCCAACTCCTACGAGCAGTACTTC.

Notes on this clonotype: The conserved final phenylalanine or tryptophan is absent from the CDR3, which likely points to a read error. V gene TRBV12-3 or TRBV12-4 combines with J gene TRBJ1-1, with D maybe TRBD1 (6 bases). The ends were cut back, 5 bases at V and 5 bases at J, with 9 bases in the middle. The CDR3 extends over 12 amino acids. CDR3 nucleotide sequence: TGTGCCAGCAGTACAGGGAAAACTGAAGCTTTCTCT. Translation: CASSTGKTEAFS.

The table lists this clonotype with many counts. The V gene is TRBV5-1, the J gene TRBJ1-5; D gene uncertain. CDR1 SGHRS and CDR2 YFSETQ come from the germline V gene. Trimming cost V 2 bases and J 2 bases, with 11 bases left between them. This CDR3 contains 15 residues. The CDR3 DNA reads TGCGCCAGCAGCTTAGGAGGGATAGGCAATCAGCCCCAGCATTTT. Translating gives CASSLGGIGNQPQHF.

This clonotype came up many times. The rearrangement joins TRBV6-1 to TRBJ2-3, with 8 bases that match TRBD2. The CDR3 totals 15 residues. The V and J ends lost 5 bases and 4 bases, in that order; junction bases with no gene match: 8. Germline CDR1 MNHNS, CDR2 SASEGT. CDR3 loop: CASSNQAGVADTQYF. DNA of the CDR3: TGTGCCAGCAGTAACCAAGCGGGAGTCGCAGATACGCAGTATTTT.

This chain links TRBV5-1 with TRBJ1-6; the D is unclear. CDR1 is SGHRS and CDR2 is YFSETQ in the germline V gene. Trimming took off 4 bases at V and 8 bases at J, with 16 bases between the two ends. There are 15 residues in the CDR3. The CDR3 spells CASSASLQRDSPLHF. DNA of the CDR3: TGCGCCAGCAGCGCTTCCCTACAGCGGGATTCACCCCTCCACTTT.

Ten or more counts support this clonotype. The chain joins TRBV7-8 to TRBJ2-2, with 7 bases identical to TRBD1. The CDR3 extends over 15 amino acids. The germline CDR1 and CDR2 sequences are SGHVS and FQNEAQ. The J segment lost 6 bases and the V segment lost 0 bases, leaving 4 bases of the junction unmatched. CDR3 in amino acids: CASSLAGGAPGELFF. As DNA, the CDR3 is TGTGCCAGCAGCTTAGCAGGGGGCGCGCCCGGGGAGCTGTTTTTT.

There are many counts of this clonotype. V gene TRBV7-9 combines with J gene TRBJ2-2; a weak D match, TRBD2 (6 bases). The CDR3 sequence is 14 residues long. Trimming shortened V by 1 base and J by 9 bases, and 12 bases separated the two germline ends. Germline CDR1 is SEHNR and CDR2 is FQNEAQ (reference sequence). CDR3 DNA: TGTGCCAGCAGCTTAGAGGGACTTTCGCGGGAGCTGTTTTTT. It yields the protein CASSLEGLSRELFF.

This clonotype came up many times. The V call is TRBV2, the J call TRBJ1-1; D perhaps matches TRBD1 (5 bases). The germline V and J ends were trimmed by 4 bases and 0 bases, with 12 bases remaining between them. Looked up from germline, CDR1 is SNHLY and CDR2 is FYNNEI. This CDR3 is 15 amino acids long. CDR3 DNA sequence: TGTGCCAGCAGTGGGGACCGCAATATGAACACTGAAGCTTTCTTT. It specifies CASSGDRNMNTEAFF.

This clonotype was recorded a few times. This chain uses TRBV4-3 with TRBJ2-7; TRBD1 matches 12 bases. Germline assignment: CDR1 LGHNA and CDR2 YSLEER. The CDR3 contains 15 residues. After removal of 0 bases from V and 6 bases from J, the junction contained 3 bases not matched to a gene. CDR3 coding DNA: TGCGCCAGCAGCCAAGAAGGGACAGGGGGCGGCGAGCAGTACTTC. Translation gives CASSQEGTGGGEQYF.

V gene TRBV3-1 combines with J gene TRBJ2-7; D gene ambiguous. Trimming took off 1 base at V and 3 bases at J, with 7 bases between the two ends. CDR3 size: 13 residues. The germline gives CDR1 LGHDT, CDR2 YNNKEL (reference sequence). The CDR3 nucleotides read TGTGCCAGCAGCCAAGGAGGCGGCTACGAGCAGTACTTC. Its protein is CASSQGGGYEQYF.

Comment on this clonotype: It may be a read error: a sequence one base away is much more abundant. The chain uses TRBV11-3 and TRBJ2-1; tentatively, D is TRBD2 (6 bases). The germline V gene encodes CDR1 SGHNT and CDR2 YENEEA. This CDR3 contains 15 residues. CDR3 sequence (DNA): TGTGTCAGCAGCTTAGGTGGCGGGAACTACAATGAGCAGTTCTTC. It codes for CVSSLGGGNYNEQFF. Drawing the rest from reference TRBV11-3 and TRBJ2-1, the complete variable domain is EAGVVQSPRYKIIEKKQPVAFWCNPISGHNTLYWYLQNLGQGPELLIRYENEEAVDDSQLPKDRFSAERLKGVDSTLKIQPAELGDSAVYLCVSSLGGGNYNEQFFGPGTRLTVL.

This clonotype came up many times. This chain uses TRBV5-1 with TRBJ2-1, with 13 bases that match TRBD2. J lost 8 bases, V lost 1 base, and 3 bases had no gene match. The length of the CDR3 is 15 residues. The germline V gene has CDR1 SGHRS and CDR2 YFSETQ. The CDR3 sequence is CASSLRLAGGDEQFF. In DNA, the CDR3 is TGCGCCAGCAGCTTGCGACTAGCGGGGGGAGATGAGCAGTTCTTC.

This clonotype was detected ten times or more. The chain couples TRBV6-2 or TRBV6-3 to TRBJ1-4; D is undetermined. Germline V lookup: CDR1 MNHEY, CDR2 SVGEGT. CDR3 length: 12 residues. V lost 6 bases and J lost 6, with 8 bases in between. The chain's CDR3 is CASSPADEKLFF. CDR3 coding DNA: TGTGCCAGCAGCCCGGCGGATGAAAAACTGTTTTTT.

This clonotype has only a few counts. The V gene is TRBV3-1, the J gene TRBJ2-3; D is uncertain. Germline V gene data show CDR1 as LGHDT and CDR2 as YNNKEL (reference sequence). The CDR3 length is 12 residues. V lost 10 bases and J lost 4, with 12 bases in between. CDR3 protein: CATGPFADTQYF. In DNA form, the CDR3 reads TGTGCCACAGGACCCTTCGCAGATACGCAGTATTTT.

There are many counts of this clonotype. The chain has TRBV7-9 and TRBJ1-1, with D unclear. The CDR3 spans 12 residues. The ends were cut back, 3 bases at V and 3 bases at J, with 5 bases in the middle. Germline values: CDR1 SEHNR, CDR2 FQNEAQ (reference sequence). CDR3 coding DNA: TGTGCCAGCAGCTTGGAATACACTGAAGCTTTCTTT. Protein product: CASSLEYTEAFF.

This clonotype was detected a few times. The gene calls are TRBV7-8 and TRBJ1-5; the match to TRBD1 covers 7 bases. The germline CDR1 and CDR2 sequences are SGHVS and FQNEAQ. CDR3 length: 14 residues. The V segment lost 3 bases and the J segment 5 bases; nucleotides outside the gene matches: 4. This CDR3 is CASSLWQGDQPQHF. The CDR3 DNA follows: TGTGCCAGCAGCTTGTGGCAGGGGGATCAGCCCCAGCATTTT.

This clonotype was counted ten times or more. The chain is built from TRBV20-1 and TRBJ2-1; 7 bases match TRBD2. With V trimmed by 0 bases and J by 9 bases, 11 bases remained unmatched. This CDR3 has 15 amino acids. Germline lookup yields CDR1 DFQATT and CDR2 SNEGSKA (reference sequence). The CDR3 sequence is CSARDAVLTSSEQFF. Written as DNA, the CDR3 is TGCAGTGCTAGAGACGCCGTGCTGACTAGCAGTGAGCAGTTCTTC.

This clonotype was counted at least ten times. The gene calls are TRBV6-1 and TRBJ2-3; 11 bases line up with TRBD2. The CDR3 is made up of 17 amino acids. V lost 4 bases, J lost 3 bases, and 9 bases stayed unmatched. Germline lookup yields CDR1 MNHNS and CDR2 SASEGT. The CDR3, as DNA: TGTGCCAGCAGTGCCTTAATGACTAGCGGGGAAACAGATACGCAGTATTTT. Translated, it gives CASSALMTSGETDTQYF.

The V and J genes are TRBV2 and TRBJ2-1; no firm D call. There are 17 residues in the CDR3. The ends were cut back, 1 base at V and 5 bases at J, with 18 bases in the middle. Germline CDR1 reads SNHLY; CDR2 reads FYNNEI. The CDR3 region has the DNA TGTGCCAGCAGTGAAGAAGCCGCACAGATGAGGCACAATGAGCAGTTCTTC. This codes for CASSEEAAQMRHNEQFF.

This clonotype was counted ten times or more. The rearrangement links TRBV25-1 to TRBJ2-5; possible D gene TRBD1, 5 bases. Trimming removed 4 bases from V and 2 bases from J, with 14 bases in between. The germline CDR1 and CDR2 sequences are MGHDK and SYGVNS. The CDR3 length is 15 residues. The CDR3 DNA reads as TGTGCCAGCAGTGGTCTACAGGAACCACAAGAGACCCAGTACTTC. This translates into CASSGLQEPQETQYF. The whole variable domain, remainder taken from reference TRBV25-1 and TRBJ2-5, is EADIYQTPRYLVIGTGKKITLECSQTMGHDKMYWYQQDPGMELHLIHYSYGVNSTEKGDLSSESTVSRIRTEHFPLTLESARPSHTSQYLCASSGLQEPQETQYFGPGTRLLVL.

The table lists this clonotype with many counts. V is TRBV7-6 and J is TRBJ1-1; D might be TRBD1 (6 bases). Germline V lookup: CDR1 SGHVS, CDR2 FNYEAQ. This CDR3 has 16 amino acids. Trimming took off 3 bases at V and 1 base at J, with 15 bases between the two ends. CDR3 residues: CASSLGAWGRNTEAFF. In DNA form, the CDR3 reads TGTGCCAGCAGCTTGGGGGCGTGGGGGAGGAACACTGAAGCTTTCTTT. Full variable domain (remainder filled in from reference TRBV7-6 and TRBJ1-1): GAGVSQSPRYKVTKRGQDVALRCDPISGHVSLYWYRQALGQGPEFLTYFNYEAQQDKSGLPNDRFSAERPEGSISTLTIQRTEQRDSAMYRCASSLGAWGRNTEAFFGQGTRLTVV.

This clonotype was seen many times. Compared with germline, one end of the junction differs, possibly owing to a read error. The chain carries TRBV24-1 and TRBJ1-1, with D possibly matching TRBD1 (5 bases). The CDR3 has 12 amino acids. Germline lookup yields CDR1 KGHDR and CDR2 SFDVKD. CDR3: CATSDGPTARGF. The CDR3 coding sequence is TGTGCCACCAGTGACGGACCCACTGCAAGGGGCTTT.

This clonotype showed up just a few times. V and J are TRBV7-2 and TRBJ2-7; D is perhaps TRBD2 (6 bases). Germline V gene lookup returns CDR1 SGHTA and CDR2 FQGNSA. The CDR3 extends over 16 amino acids. With 1 base removed from V and 1 base from J, the gap between germline ends came to 14 bases. This CDR3 reads CASSLGLGGSSYEQYF. The CDR3 DNA is TGTGCCAGCAGCTTAGGCCTGGGGGGTTCGTCCTACGAGCAGTACTTC.

This clonotype was recorded at least ten times. The chain uses TRBV7-2 and TRBJ1-5, with 7 bases aligning to TRBD1. This CDR3 region has 14 residues. Germline V gene lookup returns CDR1 SGHTA and CDR2 FQGNSA. The ends lost 2 bases at V and 4 bases at J; junction bases unmatched: 2. In DNA, the CDR3 is TGTGCCAGCAGCTTATACAGGGGAAATCAGCCCCAGCATTTT. Amino acids: CASSLYRGNQPQHF. The entire variable domain, with the rest obtained from reference TRBV7-2 and TRBJ1-5, is as follows: GAGVSQSPSNKVTEKGKDVELRCDPISGHTALYWYRQSLGQGLEFLIYFQGNSAPDKSGLPSDRFSAERTGGSVSTLTIQRTQQEDSAVYLCASSLYRGNQPQHFGDGTRLSIL.

In its sample, this clonotype was seen many times. The rearrangement joins TRBV18 to TRBJ2-5; D is ambiguous. V shed 3 bases and J shed 4 bases, with 12 bases lying between them. Per germline, CDR1 KGHSH and CDR2 LQKENI. The CDR3 extends over 14 amino acids. The CDR3 DNA reads TGTGCCAGCTCACCGGTCCCGGCGACAGAGACCCAGTACTTC. The encoded protein is CASSPVPATETQYF. The full variable domain, in which reference TRBV18 and TRBJ2-5 provide the parts outside the CDR3, is NAGVMQNPRHLVRRRGQEARLRCSPMKGHSHVYWYRQLPEEGLKFMVYLQKENIIDESGMPKERFSAEFPKEGPSILRIQQVVRGDSAAYFCASSPVPATETQYFGPGTRLLVL.

This clonotype appeared many times. V usage is TRBV10-3 and J usage is TRBJ2-3; 10 nucleotides agree with TRBD2. This CDR3 contains 15 residues. J lost 7 bases, V lost 4 bases, and 8 bases had no gene match. Germline V gene data show CDR1 as ENHRY and CDR2 as SYGVKD. CDR3 sequence (DNA): TGTGCCATCAGTGGTCCAGCGGGAGGGGTTCATACGCAGTATTTT. This sequence encodes CAISGPAGGVHTQYF.

This clonotype has at least ten counts. The chain combines TRBV5-1 with TRBJ2-7; TRBD1 agrees at 7 bases. The CDR3 extends over 14 amino acids. V lost 8 bases to trimming and J lost 2 bases; unmatched junction nucleotides: 10. The germline CDR1 and CDR2 sequences are SGHRS and YFSETQ. CDR3 DNA sequence: TGCGCCAGTTCACGAGAGAGGGGGCCCTACGAGCAGTACTTC. It is translated as CASSRERGPYEQYF. Together with reference TRBV5-1 and TRBJ2-7, the CDR3 gives the full variable domain: KAGVTQTPRYLIKTRGQQVTLSCSPISGHRSVSWYQQTPGQGLQFLFEYFSETQRNKGNFPGRFSGRQFSNSRSEMNVSTLELGDSALYLCASSRERGPYEQYFGPGTRLTVT.

This clonotype has ten or more counts. The CDR3 region is CASSKGTGRAQYF. As DNA, the CDR3 is TGTGCCAGCAGTAAGGGGACAGGGCGGGCCCAGTACTTC. The rearrangement uses TRBV12-3 or TRBV12-4 and TRBJ2-5; 9 nucleotides match TRBD1. V dropped 5 bases and J dropped 9; count of bases not matched to a gene: 7. This CDR3 contains 13 residues.

This clonotype appeared a few times. V usage is TRBV25-1 and J usage is TRBJ1-6; D is ambiguous. Germline V gene lookup returns CDR1 MGHDK and CDR2 SYGVNS. The CDR3 runs 13 residues. Trimming removed 2 bases at V and 12 bases at J, with 11 bases between. CDR3: CASSEGPLIPLHF. CDR3 DNA sequence: TGTGCCAGCAGTGAAGGACCCCTCATACCCCTCCACTTT.

The sample holds many counts of this clonotype. The rearrangement links TRBV3-1 to TRBJ2-7, with D perhaps matching TRBD2 (5 bases). CDR3 length: 12 residues. Deletions cut 5 bases from V and 4 bases from J, with 9 bases between. CDR1 and CDR2 from the germline V gene are LGHDT and YNNKEL (reference sequence). For the CDR3, the DNA is TGTGCCAGCAGCACCCGCGGGTACGAGCAGTACTTC. This gives the protein CASSTRGYEQYF.

This clonotype was seen many times. The chain carries TRBV12-3 or TRBV12-4 and TRBJ1-5; no definite D call. The CDR3 contains 14 residues. Trimming pared 3 bases from V and 0 bases from J, leaving 6 bases between. CDR3 loop: CASSFGASNQPQHF. CDR3 DNA sequence: TGTGCCAGCAGTTTCGGAGCTAGCAATCAGCCCCAGCATTTT.

This clonotype was recorded many times. The V and J genes are TRBV7-2 and TRBJ1-5, with D possibly being TRBD1 (5 bases). Trimming removed 1 base at V and 5 bases at J, with 6 bases between. This CDR3 is 13 amino acids long. Germline V gene data show CDR1 as SGHTA and CDR2 as FQGNSA. The CDR3 loop is CASSLVGDQPQHF. The CDR3 DNA reads as TGTGCCAGCAGCTTAGTAGGGGATCAGCCCCAGCATTTT.